This passage covers 3 T cell receptor beta chains from one sample sequenced in a study of response to subunit inactivated influenza vaccine. TCRdb called the RT-PCR reads again in MiXCR, with one record for every CDR3 protein. The sample comprises roughly 700,000 distinct CDR3 sequences, around a sixth of which are singletons, and 11% rests with the top ten. The sample in question was PBMCs from blood, obtained about 11 days after vaccination. The receptors come from a middle-aged man who received an inactivated influenza vaccine.

The chain uses TRBV12-3 or TRBV12-4 and TRBJ2-1; the D call may be TRBD1 or TRBD2 (5 bases each). The CDR3 covers 14 residues. Trimming stripped 3 bases from V and 4 bases from J, with 10 bases between. The CDR3 DNA reads TGTGCCAGCAGTTTTCCGGGACCATACAATGAGCAGTTCTTC. Protein: CASSFPGPYNEQFF.

The V call is TRBV4-3, the J call TRBJ2-2; D is possibly TRBD1 (6 bases). Germline loops: CDR1 LGHNA, CDR2 YSLEER. Trimming cost V 4 bases and J 0 bases, with 12 bases left between them. The CDR3 runs 16 residues. Here the CDR3 DNA reads TGCGCCAGCAGCCTATCCTGGACAGCGAACACCGGGGAGCTGTTTTTT. Encoded protein: CASSLSWTANTGELFF.

This rearrangement joins TRBV27 to TRBJ2-7; D possibly matches TRBD1 or TRBD2 (5 bases each). Looked up from germline, CDR1 is MNHEY and CDR2 is SMNVEV (reference sequence). V lost 4 bases and J lost 3, with 16 bases in between. This CDR3 spans 15 amino acids. CDR3 sequence: CASSSRDRGDYEQYF. The DNA of the CDR3 is TGTGCCAGCAGTTCCCGGGATAGAGGGGACTACGAGCAGTACTTC.